The rows below give T cell receptor beta chains drawn from one sample of a study of T cell responses to AZD1222 COVID-19 vaccine. Libraries were prepared by immunoSEQ multiplex PCR; TCRdb keeps only in-frame clonotypes and omits some of them. Of some 170,000 clones listed, under 95% are singletons. The specimen was peripheral blood, collected 28 days after the second AZD1222 dose. These receptors all stem from an adult who received the AZD1222 COVID-19 vaccine. Each CDR3 is given without its conserved first and last residue. The D gene is left open where the match is weak.

j_call	d_call	v_call	cdr3_aa
TRBJ2-1	-	TRBV25-1	ASTTGGGTETYNEQF
TRBJ1-1	-	TRBV7-2	ASSLAQRKNTEAF
TRBJ1-1	-	TRBV21-1	ASSNRGVVNTEAF
TRBJ1-5	-	TRBV5-6	ASSLYRDQPQH
TRBJ1-1	-	TRBV6-5	ASRGGGATEAF
TRBJ2-7	-	TRBV4-1	ASSQVRGDDEQY
TRBJ1-2	-	TRBV12-2	ASRPIRARRYGYT
TRBJ2-1	-	TRBV5-4	ASSLGVGAYNEQF
TRBJ2-7	TRBD2	TRBV9	ASSVLAGGSYEQY
TRBJ1-1	-	TRBV7-9	ASSRGAENTEAF
TRBJ1-1	-	TRBV28	ASAVGNTEAF
TRBJ1-2	-	TRBV27	ASSWSGGGASSNYGYT
TRBJ1-2	-	TRBV6-1	ASSETGYT
TRBJ1-1	-	TRBV27	ASSLSNRVEAF
TRBJ1-3	-	TRBV28	ASSLYPSGRDTIY
TRBJ2-1	TRBD2	TRBV7-8	ASSVSGSSYNEQF
TRBJ1-5	-	TRBV25-1	ASSELLGQPQH
TRBJ2-7	-	TRBV27	ASSFGSQYEQY
TRBJ1-2	TRBD1	TRBV4-1	ASSPSGQGGNYGYT
TRBJ2-1	-	TRBV5-4	ASKSNFGGFPEF
TRBJ1-3	-	TRBV10-3	AISESAGSGNTIY
TRBJ1-2	TRBD1	TRBV29-1	SARDRAALDGYT
TRBJ2-7	-	TRBV11-3	ASSLGTANEQY
TRBJ2-7	-	TRBV14	ASSPSPLYEQY
TRBJ1-2	-	TRBV12-3/TRBV12-4	ASSFGGGYGYT
TRBJ2-1	-	TRBV6-1	ASSEAQGSYEQF